Here is one TCR beta chain with its context. This sample was included in a study of blood T cell repertoires in COVID-19. Study context: Samples came from the United States, Italy and Spain, spanning acute and convalescent COVID-19. PBMCs, B-cell-depleted T cells, or T cells were the source of the cDNA or gDNA that made up the material.

Under the authors' procedure: For nucleated cells, counts were estimated from reference gene primer amplification. Data came from immunoSEQ multiplex PCR; TCRdb stores just in-frame clones and leaves some out. The DNA gave D and trimming, while V, J and clone size come from that table. The profile shows some 350,000 clones, approximately 86% of them singletons. The source is a human donor in a cohort sampled during active COVID-19. The sequenced sample was peripheral blood.

The CDR3, as DNA: TGTGCCAGCAGTTATCCCGGGGGGGCCTTCTCGGAGCAGTTCTTC. Encoded protein: CASSYPGGAFSEQFF. J is TRBJ2-1 and V is TRBV5-4; the match to TRBD2 covers 8 bases. Germline-derived CDR1 and CDR2 are SGHNT and YYREEE (reference sequence). With 5 bases clipped from V and 10 bases from J, the junction kept 14 bases outside the gene matches. CDR3 size: 15 residues.